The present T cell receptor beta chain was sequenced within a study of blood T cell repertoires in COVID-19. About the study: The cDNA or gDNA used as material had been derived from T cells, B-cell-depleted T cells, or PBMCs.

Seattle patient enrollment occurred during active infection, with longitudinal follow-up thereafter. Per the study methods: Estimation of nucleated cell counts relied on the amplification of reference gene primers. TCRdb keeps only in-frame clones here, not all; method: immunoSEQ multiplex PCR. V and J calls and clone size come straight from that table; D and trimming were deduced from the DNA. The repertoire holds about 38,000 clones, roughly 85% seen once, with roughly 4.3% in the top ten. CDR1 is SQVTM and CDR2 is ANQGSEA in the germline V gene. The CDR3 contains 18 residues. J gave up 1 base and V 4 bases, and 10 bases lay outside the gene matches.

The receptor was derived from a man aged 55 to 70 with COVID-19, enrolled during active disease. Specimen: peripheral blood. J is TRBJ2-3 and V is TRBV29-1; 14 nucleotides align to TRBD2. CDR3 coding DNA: TGCAGCGTTGCTCGGGGACTAGCGGGAGTCGGGGGCACAGATACGCAGTATTTT. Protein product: CSVARGLAGVGGTDTQYF.